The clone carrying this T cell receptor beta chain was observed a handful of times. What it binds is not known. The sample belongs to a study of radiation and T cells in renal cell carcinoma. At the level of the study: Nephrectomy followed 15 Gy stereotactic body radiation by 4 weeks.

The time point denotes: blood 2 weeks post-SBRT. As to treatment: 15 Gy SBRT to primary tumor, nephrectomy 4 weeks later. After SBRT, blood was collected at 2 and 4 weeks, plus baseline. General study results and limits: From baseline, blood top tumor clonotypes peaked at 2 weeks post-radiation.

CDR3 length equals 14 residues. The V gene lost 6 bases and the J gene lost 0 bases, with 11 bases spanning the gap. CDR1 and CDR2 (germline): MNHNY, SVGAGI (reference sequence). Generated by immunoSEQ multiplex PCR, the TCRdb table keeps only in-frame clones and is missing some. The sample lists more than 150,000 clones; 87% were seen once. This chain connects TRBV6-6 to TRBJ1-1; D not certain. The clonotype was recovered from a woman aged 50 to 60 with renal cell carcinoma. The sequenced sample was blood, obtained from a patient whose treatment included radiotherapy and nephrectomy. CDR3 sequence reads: CASSTQRMNTEAFF. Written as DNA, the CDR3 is TGTGCCAGCAGCACTCAGAGGATGAACACTGAAGCTTTCTTT.